Each of the 15 T cell receptor beta chains below was sequenced from the same sample in a study of blood T cell repertoires in COVID-19. Measured with immunoSEQ multiplex PCR; TCRdb has only the in-frame clones, and not every one. The repertoire holds around 300,000 clones, 70% to 90% seen once, with around 1% in the top ten. The specimen sequenced was PBMCs or T cells enriched from blood (not recorded which). The receptors were sampled from a woman aged 25 to 39 who had recovered from COVID-19.

V gene TRBV19 combines with J gene TRBJ1-2, with 8 bases fitting TRBD1. From germline, CDR1 is LNHDA and CDR2 SQIVND (reference sequence). The CDR3 extends over 15 amino acids. Trimming cost V 1 base and J 2 bases; bases outside gene matches: 3. CDR3 sequence (DNA): TGTGCCAGTAGTATAGGGTACAGGGGGAACTATGGCTACACCTTC. Encoded protein: CASSIGYRGNYGYTF.

This chain joins TRBV27 and TRBJ2-5; 7 bases line up with TRBD2. The length of the CDR3 is 16 residues. Germline CDR1 MNHEY, CDR2 SMNVEV (reference sequence). V trimming: 2 bases; J trimming: 2 bases; junction bases outside the gene matches: 8. CDR3 sequence reads: CASSLRLAAVQETQYF. The CDR3, as DNA: TGTGCCAGCAGTTTAAGGCTAGCGGCAGTTCAAGAGACCCAGTACTTC.

This clone appeared a single time. The chain couples TRBV5-6 to TRBJ2-3; 16 bases are a match to TRBD2. V trimming: 2 bases; J trimming: 2 bases; junction bases outside the gene matches: 5. CDR1 is SGHDT, CDR2 YYEEEE, per germline. CDR3 length: 18 residues. The DNA of the CDR3 is TGTGCCAGCAGCTTATTGGGACTAGCGGGGGGGGACACAGATACGCAGTATTTT. It yields the protein CASSLLGLAGGDTDTQYF.

The chain recombines TRBV28 with TRBJ1-5, with D uncertain. The CDR3 loop spans 14 amino acids. Deletions cut 2 bases from V and 8 bases from J, with 13 bases between. Germline V gene data show CDR1 as MDHEN and CDR2 as SYDVKM. CDR3 in amino acids: CASSLTGLFEPQHF. The CDR3 nucleotides are TGTGCCAGCAGTTTAACCGGACTTTTTGAGCCCCAGCATTTT.

This clone was detected once. The chain uses TRBV13 and TRBJ1-3; 8 nucleotides align to TRBD1. The CDR3 consists of 17 residues. The germline gives CDR1 PRHDT, CDR2 FYEKMQ (reference sequence). V lost 6 bases, J lost 5 bases, and 15 bases stayed unmatched. CDR3 residues: CASSQIPWTGLRNTIYF. DNA of the CDR3: TGTGCCAGCAGTCAAATCCCCTGGACAGGGTTGAGAAACACCATATATTTT.

V usage is TRBV19 and J usage is TRBJ1-6; D gene ambiguous. Germline V gene lookup returns CDR1 LNHDA and CDR2 SQIVND (reference sequence). CDR3 length: 14 amino acids. V gave up 3 bases and J gave up 5 bases, with 8 bases separating them. The CDR3: CASSIRQDNSPLHF. The DNA for the CDR3 is TGTGCCAGTAGTATTCGGCAGGATAATTCACCCCTCCACTTT.

The chain employs TRBV6-2 or TRBV6-3 and TRBJ1-1; 9 bases line up with TRBD1. The J segment lost 0 bases and the V segment lost 0 bases, leaving 14 bases of the junction unmatched. The CDR3 loop spans 20 amino acids. Germline CDR1 and CDR2: MNHEY and SVGEGT. The CDR3 is CASSYSADPGQGSMNTEAFF. The CDR3 coding sequence is TGTGCCAGCAGTTACTCGGCTGATCCGGGACAGGGCTCGATGAACACTGAAGCTTTCTTT.

This clone showed up just once. The chain combines TRBV6-4 with TRBJ2-1, with 9 bases identical to TRBD2. This CDR3 comprises 15 residues. CDR1 and CDR2 from the germline V gene are MRHNA and SNTAGT. The V and J ends lost 0 bases and 9 bases, in that order; junction bases with no gene match: 6. The CDR3 sequence: CASSDSGGRAGEQFF. DNA for the CDR3: TGTGCCAGCAGTGACTCCGGCGGGAGGGCCGGTGAGCAGTTCTTC.

This clone was counted a single time. The J gene is TRBJ2-3, the V gene TRBV27; the match to TRBD2 covers 8 bases. Germline values: CDR1 MNHEY, CDR2 SMNVEV (reference sequence). Unmatched junction bases numbered 9, after V lost 9 bases and J lost 1 base. This CDR3 has 15 amino acids. CDR3 region: CARIKREPGTDTQYF. Written as DNA, the CDR3 is TGTGCCAGAATTAAGCGGGAGCCGGGCACAGATACGCAGTATTTT.

The rearrangement links TRBV9 to TRBJ2-7; 10 bases are a match to TRBD2. Germline loops: CDR1 SGDLS, CDR2 YYNGEE. V gave up 0 bases and J gave up 5 bases; unmatched junction bases: 2. The length of the CDR3 is 14 residues. The CDR3 loop reads CASSVAGTSDEQYF. The CDR3 region has the DNA TGTGCCAGCAGCGTAGCCGGGACTAGCGACGAGCAGTACTTC.

The rearrangement uses TRBV7-8 and TRBJ1-5; 9 bases map to TRBD1. Germline-derived CDR1 and CDR2 are SGHVS and FQNEAQ. Trimming removed 4 bases from V and 5 bases from J; junction bases left unmatched: 15. CDR3 length: 18 amino acids. The CDR3, as DNA: TGTGCCAGCAGCTCCGAAGGGACAGGGCCATCCGGCGATCAGCCCCAGCATTTT. Its protein product is CASSSEGTGPSGDQPQHF.

The gene calls are TRBV19 and TRBJ1-2; 7 nucleotides match TRBD1. Germline V gene sequence: CDR1 LNHDA, CDR2 SQIVND (reference sequence). The CDR3 contains 16 residues. The junction had 13 bases not matched to a gene; V was cut back by 5 bases and J by 4 bases. This chain's CDR3 is CASSDRERSGPYGYTF. The CDR3, as DNA: TGTGCCAGTAGTGACAGGGAAAGGTCCGGGCCCTATGGCTACACCTTC. Using reference TRBV19 and TRBJ1-2 for the parts outside the CDR3, the full variable domain is DGGITQSPKYLFRKEGQNVTLSCEQNLNHDAMYWYRQDPGQGLRLIYYSQIVNDFQKGDIAEGYSVSREKKESFPLTVTSAQKNPTAFYLCASSDRERSGPYGYTFGSGTRLTVV.

With respect to this clone: This sample includes further DNA sequences coding for the same CDR3. The chain recombines TRBV18 with TRBJ2-1; D not resolved. CDR3 length: 14 residues. Per the germline V gene, CDR1 is KGHSH and CDR2 is LQKENI. The V and J ends lost 3 bases and 7 bases respectively, with 13 bases between them. The CDR3 bases are TGTGCCAGCTCACCCGGAGCCGCACAAAATGAGCAGTTCTTC. Amino acids: CASSPGAAQNEQFF.

The rearrangement links TRBV7-3 to TRBJ2-1, with 8 bases aligning to TRBD1. The length of the CDR3 is 15 residues. Germline CDR1 and CDR2: SGHTA and FQGTGA. V lost 2 bases, J lost 7 bases, and 7 bases stayed unmatched. The CDR3 spells CASSLRRQGRNEQFF. CDR3 nucleotide sequence: TGTGCCAGCAGCTTACGGAGACAGGGGCGGAATGAGCAGTTCTTC.

The genes are TRBV1 and TRBJ1-1; TRBD1, the D gene given by the table, was not confirmed from the DNA. TRBV1 constitutes a pseudogene. The CDR3 contains 19 residues. CDR3 bases: TGCACCAGCAGCCAAGAATACAGGGGGCTTTTTGAATGGGACACTGAAGCTTTCTTT. Translating gives CTSSQEYRGLFEWDTEAFF.